These 25 T cell receptor beta chains were all obtained from the same sample, sequenced in a study of blood T cell repertoires in COVID-19. Profiling relied on immunoSEQ multiplex PCR, and the TCRdb table lists in-frame clones only, not all of them. The sample lists over 200,000 clones, more than 75% occurring once. Sequencing input: peripheral blood. The receptors here all came from a man aged 35 to 55 with active or convalescent COVID-19.

The chain employs TRBV9 and TRBJ2-2, with 10 nucleotides matching TRBD1. V was clipped by 2 bases and J by 5 bases; unmatched bases: 3. The CDR3 is 15 residues long. Germline CDR1 is SGDLS and CDR2 is YYNGEE. The CDR3: CASSVAGQGTGELFF. The CDR3 DNA is TGTGCCAGCAGCGTGGCGGGACAGGGGACCGGGGAGCTGTTTTTT.

The chain uses TRBV3-1 (or the pseudogene TRBV3-2) and TRBJ2-1, with 7 positions matching TRBD2. From germline, CDR1 is LGHDT and CDR2 YNNKEL (reference sequence). The CDR3 runs 13 residues. Unmatched junction bases numbered 6, after V lost 3 bases and J lost 10 bases. In DNA, the CDR3 is TGTGCCAGCAGCCACCTAAGCGGGGTAGAGCAGTTCTTC. This translates into CASSHLSGVEQFF.

V is TRBV7-2 and J is TRBJ1-1; D possibly corresponds to TRBD1 (6 bases). Germline CDR1 and CDR2: SGHTA and FQGNSA. This CDR3 spans 19 amino acids. V was trimmed by 1 base and J by 0 bases, leaving 21 bases between them. As DNA, the CDR3 is TGTGCCAGCAGCTTAGGACCACCTGGTGCGCAGGGGTTGAACACTGAAGCTTTCTTT. Its protein is CASSLGPPGAQGLNTEAFF. The whole variable domain, filled in from reference TRBV7-2 and TRBJ1-1, reads GAGVSQSPSNKVTEKGKDVELRCDPISGHTALYWYRQSLGQGLEFLIYFQGNSAPDKSGLPSDRFSAERTGGSVSTLTIQRTQQEDSAVYLCASSLGPPGAQGLNTEAFFGQGTRLTVV.

The chain joins TRBV27 to TRBJ1-6; D is possibly TRBD1 (6 bases). V was shortened by 7 bases and J by 0 bases, with 10 bases between the two germline ends. The CDR3 consists of 15 residues. Germline V gene sequence: CDR1 MNHEY, CDR2 SMNVEV (reference sequence). Here the CDR3 reads CASIQGSSYNSPLHF. The CDR3 DNA reads as TGTGCCAGCATCCAGGGGAGCTCCTATAATTCACCCCTCCACTTT.

The V gene is TRBV5-1, the J gene TRBJ2-7, with a possible D match to TRBD1 (6 bases). Germline CDR1 reads SGHRS; CDR2 reads YFSETQ. Trimming removed 4 bases from V and 2 bases from J, with 10 bases in between. There are 13 residues in the CDR3. In DNA, the CDR3 is TGCGCCAGCAGCCGGGACATTACCTACGAGCAGTACTTC. Protein sequence: CASSRDITYEQYF.

This chain joins TRBV28 and TRBJ1-5; D not resolved. This CDR3 contains 14 residues. Germline V gene sequence: CDR1 MDHEN, CDR2 SYDVKM. Trimming took off 4 bases at V and 4 bases at J, with 11 bases between the two ends. This chain's CDR3 is CASSSGWRNQPQHF. CDR3 coding DNA: TGTGCCAGCAGTTCTGGGTGGCGGAATCAGCCCCAGCATTTT. The entire variable domain, with the rest obtained from reference TRBV28 and TRBJ1-5, is as follows: DVKVTQSSRYLVKRTGEKVFLECVQDMDHENMFWYRQDPGLGLRLIYFSYDVKMKEKGDIPEGYSVSREKKERFSLILESASTNQTSMYLCASSSGWRNQPQHFGDGTRLSIL.

The chain recombines TRBV4-1 with TRBJ1-1, with TRBD1 matching 8 bases. Trimming took 0 bases from V and 2 from J; bases not matched to a gene: 11. CDR1 and CDR2 (germline): MGHRA, YSYEKL. This CDR3 spans 18 amino acids. CDR3 protein: CASSQDTDQGATNTEAFF. CDR3 DNA: TGCGCCAGCAGCCAAGATACAGATCAGGGGGCCACAAACACTGAAGCTTTCTTT.

The CDR3 nucleotides read TGTGCCAGCAGCGCCAGACAGGGGGCCGGGGAGCTGTTTTTT. Its translation: CASSARQGAGELFF. The chain is built from TRBV5-4 and TRBJ2-2; TRBD1 agrees at 9 bases. The junction had 4 bases not matched to a gene; V was cut back by 4 bases and J by 6 bases. The germline V gene has CDR1 SGHNT and CDR2 YYREEE (reference sequence). CDR3 length: 14 residues.

The chain employs TRBV29-1 and TRBJ1-1; 7 bases fit TRBD1. The CDR3 sequence is 13 residues long. Germline-derived CDR1 and CDR2 are SQVTM and ANQGSEA. J gave up 4 bases and V 6 bases, and 8 bases lay outside the gene matches. As DNA, the CDR3 is TGCAGCGTCATAGGGGGCGCGGGCACTGAAGCTTTCTTT. Translating gives CSVIGGAGTEAFF.

V usage is TRBV5-4 and J usage is TRBJ2-1; 7 bases map to TRBD1. V lost 2 bases to trimming and J lost 4 bases; unmatched junction nucleotides: 3. Germline assignment: CDR1 SGHNT and CDR2 YYREEE (reference sequence). This CDR3 is built from 14 residues. The CDR3 DNA follows: TGTGCCAGCAGCTTACAGACAGGGTACAATGAGCAGTTCTTC. Translation gives CASSLQTGYNEQFF.

This rearrangement joins TRBV5-1 to TRBJ1-2; 12 nucleotides align to TRBD1. CDR1 and CDR2 (germline): SGHRS, YFSETQ. The length of the CDR3 is 16 residues. The V and J ends lost 4 bases and 6 bases, in that order; junction bases with no gene match: 10. The DNA for the CDR3 is TGCGCCAGCAGCGTCGAGGGACAGGGGGCCGCGGATGGCTACACCTTC. Translated: CASSVEGQGAADGYTF.

This chain joins TRBV2 and TRBJ2-3; TRBD1 matches at 8 bases. The CDR3 totals 15 residues. V trimming: 6 bases; J trimming: 0 bases; junction bases outside the gene matches: 5. The germline V gene has CDR1 SNHLY and CDR2 FYNNEI. The CDR3 sequence is CASRRQGPSTDTQYF. Here the CDR3 DNA reads TGTGCCAGCAGGAGACAGGGGCCTAGCACAGATACGCAGTATTTT. The full variable domain, its missing parts supplied by reference TRBV2 and TRBJ2-3, is EPEVTQTPSHQVTQMGQEVILRCVPISNHLYFYWYRQILGQKVEFLVSFYNNEISEKSEIFDDQFSVERPDGSNFTLKIRSTKLEDSAMYFCASRRQGPSTDTQYFGPGTRLTVL.

This chain connects TRBV18 to TRBJ2-1, with TRBD2 matching over 12 bases. This CDR3 is 15 amino acids long. Germline lookup yields CDR1 KGHSH and CDR2 LQKENI. The ends lost 6 bases at V and 7 bases at J; junction bases unmatched: 7. CDR3 amino acids: CASSPSGRARNEQFF. The DNA for the CDR3 is TGTGCCAGCTCCCCTAGCGGGAGGGCCCGTAATGAGCAGTTCTTC.

The chain couples TRBV15 to TRBJ1-2; D ambiguous. There are 13 residues in the CDR3. V lost 0 bases, J lost 7 bases, and 9 bases lay in between. Germline loops: CDR1 LNHNV, CDR2 YYDKDF (reference sequence). Here the CDR3 reads CATSRDLSGGYTF. CDR3 nucleotide sequence: TGTGCCACCAGCAGAGATTTATCGGGTGGCTACACCTTC.

This chain links TRBV28 with TRBJ1-2, with D possibly being TRBD1 (6 bases). Germline CDR1 reads MDHEN; CDR2 reads SYDVKM. The CDR3 spans 12 residues. V dropped 6 bases and J dropped 7 bases, with 12 bases sitting between them. CDR3 DNA: TGTGCCAGCAGGTCGCAGGGGCGTGGCTACACCTTC. The encoded protein is CASRSQGRGYTF.

The rearrangement uses TRBV14 and TRBJ2-7; no firm D call. Germline V gene data show CDR1 as SGHDN and CDR2 as FVKESK. V lost 0 bases, J lost 3 bases, and 6 bases lay in between. This CDR3 comprises 13 residues. The CDR3 here is CASSQDPYYEQYF. CDR3 nucleotides: TGTGCCAGCAGCCAAGACCCGTACTACGAGCAGTACTTC.

This chain links TRBV19 with TRBJ1-5; D gene unclear. Trimming left V 3 bases short and J 0 bases short, with 12 bases between. The CDR3 loop spans 16 amino acids. Germline lookup yields CDR1 LNHDA and CDR2 SQIVND (reference sequence). CDR3 nucleotide sequence: TGTGCCAGTAGTATGTCGACACTTTATAGCAATCAGCCCCAGCATTTT. This translates into CASSMSTLYSNQPQHF.

The CDR3 protein is CASSIPGLESYEQYF. The CDR3 coding sequence is TGTGCCAGTAGTATCCCAGGGCTCGAATCCTACGAGCAGTACTTC. V is TRBV19 and J is TRBJ2-7; the D gene is possibly TRBD1 (5 bases). CDR3 length: 15 residues. Germline CDR1 reads LNHDA; CDR2 reads SQIVND (reference sequence). The V and J ends lost 3 bases and 1 base respectively, with 13 bases between them.

DNA of the CDR3: TGCGCCAGCAGCCAAGATGGCGGGGAGTGGGGCGAGCAGTACTTC. This codes for CASSQDGGEWGEQYF. V and J are TRBV4-1 and TRBJ2-7, with D perhaps matching TRBD2 (6 bases). The CDR3 runs 15 residues. V was cut by 0 bases and J by 6 bases, with 15 bases left in between. Germline-derived CDR1 and CDR2 are MGHRA and YSYEKL.

The rearrangement uses TRBV5-1 and TRBJ1-5; TRBD1 is a possible D gene (6 bases). Looked up from germline, CDR1 is SGHRS and CDR2 is YFSETQ. Trimming removed 0 bases from V and 5 bases from J, with 9 bases in between. The CDR3 runs 14 residues. CDR3 DNA: TGCGCCAGCAGCTTGGCGGCAGGGGATCAGCCCCAGCATTTT. This encodes CASSLAAGDQPQHF. Full variable domain (missing parts from reference TRBV5-1 and TRBJ1-5): KAGVTQTPRYLIKTRGQQVTLSCSPISGHRSVSWYQQTPGQGLQFLFEYFSETQRNKGNFPGRFSGRQFSNSRSEMNVSTLELGDSALYLCASSLAAGDQPQHFGDGTRLSIL.

The chain uses TRBV2 and TRBJ2-1, with a possible D match to TRBD2 (6 bases). The CDR3 spans 17 residues. Germline loops: CDR1 SNHLY, CDR2 FYNNEI. V lost 6 bases and J 1 base, leaving 19 bases between the germline ends. The CDR3 region is CASSPEGRSLSYNEQFF. CDR3 DNA sequence: TGTGCCAGCAGCCCGGAGGGACGGAGCCTTTCCTACAATGAGCAGTTCTTC.

The gene calls are TRBV7-2 and TRBJ2-5; possibly TRBD2 for D (5 bases). This CDR3 spans 13 amino acids. Between the trimmed V and J ends, which lost 5 bases and 5 bases, there was a span of 12 bases. Germline assignment: CDR1 SGHTA and CDR2 FQGNSA. CDR3 coding DNA: TGTGCCAGCAGCAGCCGTGGCGGGGAGACCCAGTACTTC. Protein sequence: CASSSRGGETQYF. The full variable domain, completed using reference TRBV7-2 and TRBJ2-5, is GAGVSQSPSNKVTEKGKDVELRCDPISGHTALYWYRQSLGQGLEFLIYFQGNSAPDKSGLPSDRFSAERTGGSVSTLTIQRTQQEDSAVYLCASSSRGGETQYFGPGTRLLVL.

This clone was observed a single time. The J gene is TRBJ1-2, the V gene TRBV12-3 or TRBV12-4; the D gene is possibly TRBD1 (5 bases). V shed 1 base and J shed 7 bases, with 10 bases lying between them. The CDR3 length is 13 residues. CDR3 coding DNA: TGTGCCAGCAGTTTAGAGAAGGGGCTTGGCTACACCTTC. It encodes CASSLEKGLGYTF.

The chain links TRBV11-2 to TRBJ1-2; 9 positions match TRBD1. Looked up from germline, CDR1 is SGHAT and CDR2 is FQNNGV. The J segment lost 7 bases and the V segment lost 0 bases, leaving 9 bases of the junction unmatched. The CDR3 contains 16 residues. CDR3: CASSLDPGQGLFGYTF. Here the CDR3 DNA reads TGTGCCAGCAGCTTAGACCCGGGACAGGGTCTTTTTGGCTACACCTTC.

This chain joins TRBV28 and TRBJ1-1; D possibly corresponds to TRBD1 (6 bases). V shed 7 bases and J shed 11 bases, with 17 bases lying between them. Germline-derived CDR1 and CDR2 are MDHEN and SYDVKM. This CDR3 spans 12 amino acids. The CDR3 sequence is CASTRGYAFAFF. The CDR3 DNA sequence: TGTGCCAGCACAAGGGGGTACGCGTTCGCTTTCTTT.